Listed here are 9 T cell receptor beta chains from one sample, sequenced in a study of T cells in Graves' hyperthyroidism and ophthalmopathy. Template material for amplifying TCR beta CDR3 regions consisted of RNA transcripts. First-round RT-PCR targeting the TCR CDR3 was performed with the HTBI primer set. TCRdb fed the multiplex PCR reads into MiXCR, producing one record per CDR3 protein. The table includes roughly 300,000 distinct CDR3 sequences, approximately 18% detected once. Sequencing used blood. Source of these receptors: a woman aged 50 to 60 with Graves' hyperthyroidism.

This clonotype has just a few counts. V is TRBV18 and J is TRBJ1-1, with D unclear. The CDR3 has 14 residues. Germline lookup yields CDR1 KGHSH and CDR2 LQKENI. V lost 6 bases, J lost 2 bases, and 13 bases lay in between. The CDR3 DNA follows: TGTGCCAGCTCTCCAGGCATCTCTAACACTGAAGCTTTCTTT. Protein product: CASSPGISNTEAFF.

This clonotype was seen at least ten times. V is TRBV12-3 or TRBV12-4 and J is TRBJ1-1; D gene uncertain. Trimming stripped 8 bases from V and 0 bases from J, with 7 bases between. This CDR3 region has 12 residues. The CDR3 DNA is TGTGCCAGCGGGAATTTGAACACTGAAGCTTTCTTT. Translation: CASGNLNTEAFF.

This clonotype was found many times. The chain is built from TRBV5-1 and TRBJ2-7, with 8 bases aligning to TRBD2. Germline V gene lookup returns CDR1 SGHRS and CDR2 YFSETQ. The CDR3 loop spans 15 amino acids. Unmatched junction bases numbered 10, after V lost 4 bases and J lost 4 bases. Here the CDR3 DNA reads TGCGCCAGCAGCGGGGGCCAGCGGGAGTTTTACGAGCAGTACTTC. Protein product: CASSGGQREFYEQYF. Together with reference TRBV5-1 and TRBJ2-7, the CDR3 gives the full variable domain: KAGVTQTPRYLIKTRGQQVTLSCSPISGHRSVSWYQQTPGQGLQFLFEYFSETQRNKGNFPGRFSGRQFSNSRSEMNVSTLELGDSALYLCASSGGQREFYEQYFGPGTRLTVT.

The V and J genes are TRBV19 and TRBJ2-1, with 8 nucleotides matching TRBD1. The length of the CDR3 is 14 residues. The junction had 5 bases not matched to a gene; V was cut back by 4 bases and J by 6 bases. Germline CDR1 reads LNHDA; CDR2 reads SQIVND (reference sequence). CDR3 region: CASSKRQGRNEQFF. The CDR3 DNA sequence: TGTGCCAGTAGTAAGCGACAGGGGCGCAATGAGCAGTTCTTC. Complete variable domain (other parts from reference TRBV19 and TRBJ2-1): DGGITQSPKYLFRKEGQNVTLSCEQNLNHDAMYWYRQDPGQGLRLIYYSQIVNDFQKGDIAEGYSVSREKKESFPLTVTSAQKNPTAFYLCASSKRQGRNEQFFGPGTRLTVL.

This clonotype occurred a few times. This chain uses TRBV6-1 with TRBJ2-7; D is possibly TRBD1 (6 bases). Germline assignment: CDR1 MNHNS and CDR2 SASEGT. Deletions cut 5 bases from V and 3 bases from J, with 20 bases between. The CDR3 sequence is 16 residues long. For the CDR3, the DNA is TGTGCCAGCAGTCAACGCGGAAGGGGGATCGACTACGAGCAGTACTTC. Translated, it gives CASSQRGRGIDYEQYF.

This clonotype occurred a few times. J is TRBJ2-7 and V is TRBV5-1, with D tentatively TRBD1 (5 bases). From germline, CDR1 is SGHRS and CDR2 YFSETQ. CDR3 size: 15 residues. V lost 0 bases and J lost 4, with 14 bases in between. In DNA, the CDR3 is TGCGCCAGCAGCTTGGGGCAGGGTTTCGGATACGAGCAGTACGTC. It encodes CASSLGQGFGYEQYV.

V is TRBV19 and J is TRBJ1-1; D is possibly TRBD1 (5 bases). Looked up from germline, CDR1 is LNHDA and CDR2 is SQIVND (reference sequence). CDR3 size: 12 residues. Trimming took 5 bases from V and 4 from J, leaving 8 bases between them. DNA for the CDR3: TGTGCCAGTAGTTCAGGGAGCACTGAAGCTTTCTTT. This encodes CASSSGSTEAFF.

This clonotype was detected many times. This CDR3 reads CASSYSPQGTDTQYF. The DNA of the CDR3 is TGTGCCAGCAGTTACTCCCCGCAGGGGACAGATACGCAGTATTTT. J is TRBJ2-3 and V is TRBV6-5; maybe TRBD1 (6 bases). In germline, CDR1 is MNHEY, CDR2 SVGAGI. The CDR3 runs 15 residues. V was shortened by 0 bases and J by 3 bases, with 10 bases between the two germline ends.

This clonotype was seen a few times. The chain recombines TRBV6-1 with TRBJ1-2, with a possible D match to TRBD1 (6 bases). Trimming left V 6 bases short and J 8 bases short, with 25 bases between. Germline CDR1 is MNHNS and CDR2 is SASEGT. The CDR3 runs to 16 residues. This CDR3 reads CASRPYGTGTTEGYTF. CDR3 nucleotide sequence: TGTGCCAGCAGACCGTACGGCACCGGGACAACTGAAGGCTACACCTTC.